This TCR beta chain was profiled in a study of PD-L1 blockade in urothelial cancer. The CDR3 has 17 residues. The V gene end was trimmed by 0 bases and the J gene end by 1 base; junction bases not matched to a gene: 5. Per germline, CDR1 SGDLS and CDR2 YYNGEE. Assay used: immunoSEQ multiplex PCR; TCRdb lists only in-frame clones, some missing. The sample includes around 100,000 clones, roughly nine tenths seen only once; the top ten take almost 0.95%. The sample here was PBMCs, taken around atezolizumab (anti-PD-L1) treatment. The sequence was obtained from a woman older than 75 with urothelial cancer. V gene TRBV9 combines with J gene TRBJ2-3; 10 bases align to TRBD2. This chain's CDR3 is CASSVALAGPRTDTQYF. The CDR3 DNA reads TGTGCCAGCAGCGTAGCACTAGCGGGACCCCGCACAGATACGCAGTATTTT.